This T cell receptor (beta chain) was sequenced during a study of shared T cell receptors in the human thymus. Germline V CDR1 and CDR2: SGHRS, YFSETQ. The CDR3 runs 13 residues. The V end lost 8 bases, the J end lost 1 base, and 13 bases lay between the germline ends. The repertoire was sequenced with immunoSEQ multiplex PCR; TCRdb's copy has only in-frame clones and lacks some. There are some 760,000 clones in the sample; approximately 83% occur only once, and approximately 0.01% lies in the top ten. The same data also went into a second study, on human thymus T cells.

The sequencing input was thymocytes. The clonotype comes from a girl in the first two years of life with a congenital heart defect. The J gene is TRBJ2-7, the V gene TRBV5-1; tentatively, D is TRBD1 (5 bases). The CDR3 nucleotides are TGCGCCAGTAAACCGACAGTTTCCTACGAGCAGTACTTC. Translation gives CASKPTVSYEQYF.